This T cell receptor beta chain was sequenced for a study of shared clonotypes between healthy human individuals. Findings and caveats of the study: It was observed that roughly 5.4% of naive CD4 clonotypes were shared across a handful of donors. Represented genetic and exposure-history diversity was restricted by having few donors.

On this clone: Its specificity is not known.

Several immunoSEQ plates held equal portions of the genomic DNA taken from each subset. Assay: immunoSEQ multiplex PCR; the TCRdb copy retains only in-frame clones and omits some. The sample contains approximately 2.5 million clones, more than 85% of which appear only once. CDR3 size: 13 residues. Trimming took off 3 bases at V and 4 bases at J, with 9 bases between the two ends. Germline V CDR1 and CDR2: KGHSH, LQKENI. Source material: naive CD4+ T cells from PBMCs. Described subset: CD45RA+ positively selected. This TCR came from a man aged 18 to 29 in good health. Some clones in this sample may be carry-over from other donors' samples. V usage is TRBV18 and J usage is TRBJ1-1, with D uncertain. DNA for the CDR3: TGTGCCAGCTCACCCTTGACAAGCACTGAAGCTTTCTTT. It yields the protein CASSPLTSTEAFF.